What follows describes a single TCR beta chain. Its antigen remains unidentified. Per-base quality was not reported, and no clone a single base away is much larger than it. Library construction relied on the immunoSEQ multiplex PCR assay. A mixture of 60 forward primers for TCR Vbeta segments and 13 reverse primers for TCR Jbeta segments was used in the multiplex PCR. The CDR3 region of rearranged TCR beta genes was amplified from genomic DNA by a multiplex PCR assay. The amplified TCR beta libraries were sequenced on the Illumina HiSeq System as 87-base-pair reads. Turning to the authors' computational methods: A later analysis counted about 80 million unique TCR beta chains across the 666 repertoires, and around 12 million of these chains were shared by at least two donors. Raw reads were error-corrected and collapsed into unique sequences with a nearest-neighbor algorithm that merged closely related sequences to remove PCR and sequencing errors. V, D and J gene segments were assigned by aligning CDR3 sequences to IMGT reference sequences. Each retained sequence needed at least a six-nucleotide match to both a V gene segment and a J gene segment. A rearrangement was called productive if the CDR3 had no stop codons and remained in frame with V and J, and every other rearrangement was called non-productive. CDR3 was defined according to IMGT convention as the region running from the second conserved V-encoded cysteine to the conserved J-encoded phenylalanine. The earlier analysis of more than 450 of the donors excluded sequences that lacked an unambiguous match to a single V gene segment. An earlier analysis of several hundred of the donors called V segments functional above 56.7% productive rearrangements and segregating when the between-donor standard deviation exceeded 5%. A statistical classification framework was developed to diagnose cytomegalovirus status using the catalog of TCR beta chain sequences. In a later analysis, V and J genes were assigned by comparing TCR nucleotide sequences against IMGT/GENE-DB human TR gene sequences. A later analysis assigned CDR3 sequences and most-parsimonious VDJ recombination scenarios with the TCRdist pipeline. In a later analysis, each TCR beta chain was defined by its CDR3 amino acid sequence together with its V-gene family, and reads without a unique V-gene family were excluded. In a later analysis, fewer than 600 highly shared, low-generation-probability nucleotide sequences were removed to address suspected cross-contamination and a sequencing artifact. In a later analysis, a clonal expansion index was calculated for each public chain from normalized within-repertoire ranks of inferred template counts. A later analysis computed generation probabilities with a VDJ recombination model fitted to out-of-frame rearrangements, and checked the results against IGoR. In a later analysis, hypergeometric tests were used to score TCR-TCR, TCR-HLA and TCR-CMV co-occurrence, with a repertoire-size bias correction applied to TCR pairs. A later analysis estimated false discovery rates by permuting HLA or CMV assignments 20 times. A later analysis grouped co-occurring TCRs with DBSCAN, adding TCRdist sequence similarity when clustering within HLA-allele-positive subsets. Repertoires with fewer than 30,000 or more than 120,000 public chains were left out of co-occurrence clustering, as were about five repertoires with anomalous nucleotide sharing. Held by TCRdb, this immuneACCESS table contains in-frame sequences only and omits some clones. Under half of the omission traces to an unresolved V gene where checked; the cause of the rest is unknown. V, J and clone size are those of that table, while D and trimming were read from the DNA. This sample gives about 120,000 clones in total; approximately 83% of them show up just once. 1.5% to 2% of the sample goes to the ten largest clones.

The entry originates in a study of cytomegalovirus exposure and HLA in healthy donors (dated by TCRdb to 2016 to 2017). At the level of the whole study: According to an earlier analysis of a few hundred of the donors, roughly 180 million T cells yielded over 90 million unique TCR beta sequences and 276 Gb of sequence data. An early release that covered roughly 600 HLA-typed donors contained approximately 300 gigabases of sequencing data and approximately 85 million unique TCR sequences. Of the 300 to 450 genotyped donors, 81% were placed in the genetic ancestry cluster associated with self-reported Caucasian donors. The study aimed to test whether cataloging public T cell receptors could reveal signatures of past pathogen exposure. The T cell repertoires of around 730 subjects were profiled by immunosequencing and related to cytomegalovirus serostatus. Besides the first cohort of roughly 640 subjects, a separate validation cohort made up of 120 different subjects was used. To predict cytomegalovirus infection status, the study combined high-throughput TCR immunosequencing, statistical association of individual TCRs with disease status, and machine learning. To study patterns of TCR occurrence, a later analysis re-analyzed previously published TCR beta repertoires from several hundred donors and added high-resolution HLA genotyping. Rather than using new phenotypic data, the later analysis identified candidate immune exposures from TCR beta sequences and from how often those sequences occurred across donors. An earlier analysis of around 540 of the donors applied high-throughput TCR beta sequencing to assess whether each TCR beta V gene segment acted as functional or pseudogenic. Donor age, sex, ethnicity and CMV serostatus were collected together with the repertoire data. Genome-wide SNP genotypes for about 55% of the 666 donors were used in a later genetic analysis, which treated that subset as a discovery cohort. All discovery cohort repertoires had been generated using a single sequencing platform. HLA typing covered class I and class II loci at four-digit resolution. The number of typed donors differed by locus: 629-630 for A, B, C, DRB1 and DQB1; 500 to 550 for DQA1; 606 for DPA1; and some 450 for DPB1. Five DR-DQ haplotypes were handled as single units for association and clustering because linkage in the cohort was strong. On average, about 200,000 unique TCR beta nucleotide sequences were sequenced per donor among 350 to 400 genotyped donors of the cohort, with 15% to 20% of those sequences being non-productive. The study at large found these results: A cluster of highly shared sequence variants was judged likely to represent a technical artifact of the sequencing pipeline. The 87-base-pair reads could not distinguish some IMGT-functional V segments, including TRBV6-2 and TRBV6-3, so those segments were excluded. Broadly in line with IMGT annotations, most TCR beta V segments showed up in productive rearrangements about 87% or about 30% of the time in an earlier analysis of several hundred of the donors. HLA typing was unavailable for some donors at each locus, so association tests used only the typed subset. In a later genetic analysis, a missense DCLRE1C variant was associated with V-gene and J-gene trimming of TCR beta chains, and the association was replicated in an independent cohort. Roughly uniform sequencing depth across donors was assumed in presence/absence analyses, although this assumption may not hold. According to a later analysis, TCR association rates differed among HLA loci, with DRB1 alleles showing the most associated TCRs and HLA-C alleles showing the fewest. Linkage disequilibrium might explain the correlated functional status among segregating V segments, but an unknown experimental factor could not be ruled out. Three of the identified cytomegalovirus-associated TCR beta chains were confirmed in vitro to be specific for cytomegalovirus antigens. The authors suggested that the approach could potentially be extended to other disease states and immunological phenotypes. In this cohort, only TCR beta chains were sequenced, and detectable features were limited by the absence of alpha or paired-chain data. For the cohort, immune exposure information was limited to CMV serostatus. Because counts were too low, 15 to 20 rarely observed V segments, including chromosome 9 orphons, were excluded from the earlier analysis of under 650 of the donors. A further reported finding was that TCR beta sequences accurately predicted the HLA-A and HLA-B alleles for most subjects in the first cohort. In the study, approximately 160 TCR beta chains were listed as associated with cytomegalovirus. In a later analysis, HLA-associated TCR beta chains showed more clonal expansion and lower generation probabilities than non-associated chains that were equally common. Assigning TCR associations to individual alleles was difficult when HLA alleles, especially DR and DQ, strongly co-occurred. A later genetic analysis reported fewer N-insertions in productive TCRs among donors in an Asian-associated ancestry cluster than the approximately 700-donor mean. Cytomegalovirus status was reported to be diagnosed by the classifier with high specificity and sensitivity in both the original and validation cohorts. A later analysis reported that several top co-occurrence clusters appeared linked to parvovirus B19, influenza, CMV and Epstein-Barr virus. A later analysis found that most CMV-associated TCR beta chains appeared HLA-restricted, with HLA associations seemingly driven largely by CMV exposure. Across donors, most TCR sequences were observed very rarely, whereas some public TCRs were present in many individuals. A later analysis associated 16,951 TCR beta sequences with specific HLA alleles at a false discovery rate of 0.05.

The cohort consisted of approximately 690 healthy bone marrow donors. All cohort members were sampled while nominally healthy, although unrecorded immune exposures were likely present. The donor was CMV seronegative and was included in the group of approximately 350 seronegative cohort members. Every donor gave a peripheral blood sample, and the peripheral blood mononuclear cells from that sample were used for TCR beta sequencing. The Qiagen DNeasy Blood Extraction Kit was used to extract genomic DNA from the blood cell samples. Per the germline V gene, SGHTS is the CDR1 and YDEGEE is the CDR2. Deletion took 2 bases off V and 11 bases off J, with a span of 14 bases between the germline ends. From the cysteine through the phenylalanine, the CDR3 covers 13 amino acids. The entry retains the CDR3 DNA only, 39 bases that are in frame from base 1.

The sequence links TRBV5-8 to TRBJ2-1; the D segment could be TRBD1, given 5 matching bases. The TCR originated in a man in his forties or fifties in good health and CMV-seronegative. The sequenced sample was PBMCs. The CDR3 reads CASSLRGPPKQFF. The DNA sequence follows: TGTGCCAGCAGCTTAAGGGGCCCCCCTAAGCAGTTCTTC.